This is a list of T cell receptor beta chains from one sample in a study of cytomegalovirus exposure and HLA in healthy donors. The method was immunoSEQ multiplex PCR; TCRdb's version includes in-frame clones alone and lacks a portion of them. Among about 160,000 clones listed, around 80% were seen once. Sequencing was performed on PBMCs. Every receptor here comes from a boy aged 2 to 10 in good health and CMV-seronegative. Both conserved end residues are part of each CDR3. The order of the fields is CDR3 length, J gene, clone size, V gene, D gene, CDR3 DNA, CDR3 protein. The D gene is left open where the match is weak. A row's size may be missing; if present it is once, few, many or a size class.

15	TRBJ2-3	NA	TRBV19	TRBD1	TGTGCCAGTAGTATGTACAGGGGATTCACAGATACGCAGTATTTT	CASSMYRGFTDTQYF
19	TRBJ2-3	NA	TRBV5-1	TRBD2	TGCGCCAGCAGCTTGGTGGGACAGAGAAGCGGGAGGTCCACAGATACGCAGTATTTT	CASSLVGQRSGRSTDTQYF
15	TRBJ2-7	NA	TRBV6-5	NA	TGTGCCAGCAGTTACAGGGAGGGGGGAAGCTACGAGCAGTACTTC	CASSYREGGSYEQYF
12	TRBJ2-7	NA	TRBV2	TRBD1	TGTGCCAGTGGACAGGGAATCTACGAGCAGTACTTC	CASGQGIYEQYF
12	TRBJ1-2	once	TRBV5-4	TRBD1	TGTGCCAGCAAAGGGACAGATCATGGCTACACCTTC	CASKGTDHGYTF
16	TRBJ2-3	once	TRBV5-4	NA	TGTGCCAGCAGCTTGGGGAGGGGGCGCTTCTCAGATACGCAGTATTTT	CASSLGRGRFSDTQYF
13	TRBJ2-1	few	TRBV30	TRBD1	TGTGCCTGGAGTGTAGGGGGACAGGGTAATCAGTTCTTC	CAWSVGGQGNQFF
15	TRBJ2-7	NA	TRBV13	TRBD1	TGTGCCAGCAGCTTAGGACAGGGGGCCCTTAAAGGGCAGTACTTC	CASSLGQGALKGQYF
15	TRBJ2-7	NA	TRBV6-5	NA	TGTGCCAGCAGCTCCTTCCGGGATAGTCTCTACGAGCAGTACTTC	CASSSFRDSLYEQYF
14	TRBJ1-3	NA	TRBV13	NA	TGTGCCAGCAGCTCCCGACAATCTGGAAACACCATATATTTT	CASSSRQSGNTIYF
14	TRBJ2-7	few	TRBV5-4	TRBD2	TGTGCCAGCAGCCGGACTAGCGGGAGTGAAGAGCAGTACTTC	CASSRTSGSEEQYF
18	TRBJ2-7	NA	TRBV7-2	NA	TGTGCCAGCAGCTTAGTTACCTACGGTGGGAGAAGCTCCTACGAGCAGTACTTC	CASSLVTYGGRSSYEQYF
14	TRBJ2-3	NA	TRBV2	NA	TGTGCCAGCAGTGTGCGGGACAGCACAGATACGCAGTATTTT	CASSVRDSTDTQYF
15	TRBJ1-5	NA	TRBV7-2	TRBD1	TGTGCCAGCAGCACTGGGACAGGGTGGAATCAGCCCCAGCATTTT	CASSTGTGWNQPQHF
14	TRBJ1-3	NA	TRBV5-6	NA	TGTGCCAGCAGCACGGGTTCCTCTGGAAACACCATATATTTT	CASSTGSSGNTIYF
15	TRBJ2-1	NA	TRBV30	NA	TGTGCCTACCGAGGAGGAGGGAGAGGTTACAATGAGCAGTTCTTC	CAYRGGGRGYNEQFF
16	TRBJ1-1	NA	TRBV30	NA	TGTGCCTGGAGTAAGAATTCCCCGGACAGATCCACTGAAGCTTTCTTT	CAWSKNSPDRSTEAFF
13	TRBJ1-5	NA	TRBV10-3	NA	TGTGCCATCAGACGGTCTGGCAATCAGCCCCAGCATTTT	CAIRRSGNQPQHF
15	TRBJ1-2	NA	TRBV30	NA	TGTGCCTGGAGTGTACCGGGGATCCCTAACTATGGCTACACCTTC	CAWSVPGIPNYGYTF
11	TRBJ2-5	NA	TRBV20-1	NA	TGCAGTCTTCTAGGGAGAGAGACCCAGTACTTC	CSLLGRETQYF
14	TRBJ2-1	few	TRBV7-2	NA	TGTGCCAGCACCGAGGGGCGGGGTTACAATGAGCAGTTCTTC	CASTEGRGYNEQFF
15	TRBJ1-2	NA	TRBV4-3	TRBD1	TGCGCCAGCAGCCAAGAGACAGGGGAAAACTATGGCTACACCTTC	CASSQETGENYGYTF
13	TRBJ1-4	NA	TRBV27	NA	TGTGCCAGCAGTTCAGGGTTAAGGGAAAAACTGTTTTTT	CASSSGLREKLFF
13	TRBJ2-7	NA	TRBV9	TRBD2	TGTGCCAGCAGCGTAGGAGTAGCGGGCGAGCAGTACTTC	CASSVGVAGEQYF
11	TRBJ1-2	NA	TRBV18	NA	TGTGCCAGCTCCCGGTCGCGGGGCTACACCTTC	CASSRSRGYTF
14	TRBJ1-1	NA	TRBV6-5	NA	TGTGCCAGCAGTTACGGGCAGTCTGTCCCTGAAGCTTTCTTT	CASSYGQSVPEAFF
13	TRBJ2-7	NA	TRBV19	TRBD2	TGTGCCAGTACTAGCGGGAGTCGGGACGAGCAGTACTTC	CASTSGSRDEQYF
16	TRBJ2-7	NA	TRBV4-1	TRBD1	TGCGCCAGCAGCCAAGATCAGGGGGGACAGGCCTACGAGCAGTACTTC	CASSQDQGGQAYEQYF
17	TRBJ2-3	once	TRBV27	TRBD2	TGTGCCAGCAGTTTCCCTGGACTAGCGGGGGGGCCCTCCAAGCAGTATTTT	CASSFPGLAGGPSKQYF
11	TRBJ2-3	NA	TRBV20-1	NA	TGCAGTGCTCCCCGGACAGATACGCAGTATTTT	CSAPRTDTQYF
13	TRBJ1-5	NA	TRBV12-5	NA	TGTGCTAGTGGGTTACAGGGAAATCAGCCCCAGCATTTT	CASGLQGNQPQHF
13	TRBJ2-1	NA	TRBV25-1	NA	TGTGCCAGGTCCCAGTGCACCTACAATGAGCAGTTCTTC	CARSQCTYNEQFF
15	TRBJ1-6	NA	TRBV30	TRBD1	TGTGCCTGGAGACAACAGGGGCCCTATAATTCACCCCTCCACTTT	CAWRQQGPYNSPLHF
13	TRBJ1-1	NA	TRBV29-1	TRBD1	TGCAGCGTGTCGACAGGGATGAACACTGAAGCTTTCTTT	CSVSTGMNTEAFF
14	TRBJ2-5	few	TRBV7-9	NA	TGTGCCAGCAGTTATGGGGGGGCGACGGAGACCCAGTACTTC	CASSYGGATETQYF
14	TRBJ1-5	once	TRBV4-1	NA	TGCGCCAGCAGCCAAGATGGCAGTAATCAGCCCCAGCATTTT	CASSQDGSNQPQHF
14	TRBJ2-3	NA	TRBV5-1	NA	TGCGCCAGCAGCTTGGGCGGGGGCGCAGATACGCAGTATTTT	CASSLGGGADTQYF
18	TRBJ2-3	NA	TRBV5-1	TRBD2	TGCGCCAGCAGCTCCACAGGGACTAGCGGGGGGGCCGTCCGAACGCAGTATTTT	CASSSTGTSGGAVRTQYF
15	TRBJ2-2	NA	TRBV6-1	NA	TGTGCCAGCAGTGAGATACAGGATTCCACCGGGGAGCTGTTTTTT	CASSEIQDSTGELFF
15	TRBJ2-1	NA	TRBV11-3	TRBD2	TGTGCCAGCAGCTTATGGGGCGGGGGGGACAATGAGCAGTTCTTC	CASSLWGGGDNEQFF